Listed below are T cell receptor beta chains from one sample, sequenced in a study of shared clonotypes between healthy human individuals. Assay used: immunoSEQ multiplex PCR; TCRdb lists only in-frame clones, some missing. The top ten hold over 0.12% of the sample, which has a few million clones, 85% to 95% seen once. The sequenced sample consisted of naive CD4+ T cells sorted from blood. Source of these receptors: a man between 18 and 35 years old in good health. The CDR3 runs from the conserved cysteine through the conserved F or W. The D gene is left open where the match is weak. Size is stated for part of the rows, as once, few or many counts, or as a class when the clone is expanded.

j_call | d_call | clone_size | cdr3_length | v_call | cdr3_aa | cdr3_nt
TRBJ2-3 | NA | NA | 13 | TRBV18 | CASSGHHTDTQYF | TGTGCCAGCTCGGGACACCACACAGATACGCAGTATTTT
TRBJ1-6 | NA | NA | 16 | TRBV19 | CASSSHGGGYNSPLHF | TGTGCCAGTAGTAGCCACGGGGGTGGATACAATTCACCCCTCCACTTT
TRBJ2-3 | TRBD2 | NA | 16 | TRBV2 | CASSESSSGSTDTQYF | TGTGCCAGCAGTGAAAGTTCTAGCGGGAGCACAGATACGCAGTATTTT
TRBJ2-7 | NA | once | 14 | TRBV7-3 | CASSFDSESYEQYF | TGTGCCAGCAGCTTTGACAGTGAATCCTACGAGCAGTACTTC
TRBJ2-2 | NA | NA | 14 | TRBV4-3 | CASSQDRTAGELFF | TGCGCCAGCAGCCAAGATAGGACAGCCGGGGAGCTGTTTTTT
TRBJ1-5 | NA | NA | 15 | TRBV19 | CASSRSSGDNQPQHF | TGTGCCAGTAGTAGGTCCTCAGGGGACAATCAGCCCCAGCATTTT
TRBJ1-3 | NA | NA | 14 | TRBV7-8 | CASSMQGWGNTIYF | TGTGCCAGCAGTATGCAGGGTTGGGGAAACACCATATATTTT
TRBJ2-1 | TRBD1 | NA | 12 | TRBV5-4 | CASSEGQGLGFF | TGTGCCAGCAGCGAGGGACAGGGACTGGGGTTCTTC
TRBJ2-1 | NA | NA | 14 | TRBV5-1 | CASSFGGPYNEQFF | TGCGCCAGCAGCTTCGGGGGGCCCTACAATGAGCAGTTCTTC
TRBJ1-2 | NA | NA | 12 | TRBV11-3 | CASSDSGYGYTF | TGTGCCAGCAGTGACAGTGGCTATGGCTACACCTTC
TRBJ1-5 | TRBD1 | NA | 16 | TRBV28 | CASSNPQGALNQPQHF | TGTGCCAGCAGTAACCCTCAGGGGGCTCTCAATCAGCCCCAGCATTTT
TRBJ2-6 | NA | NA | 16 | TRBV10-3 | CAILGQGLFGANVLTF | TGTGCCATCTTGGGGCAGGGGTTGTTCGGGGCCAACGTCCTGACTTTC
TRBJ2-2 | NA | NA | 13 | TRBV28 | CASSFDSPGELFF | TGTGCCAGCAGTTTCGACTCTCCCGGGGAGCTGTTTTTT
TRBJ2-7 | TRBD2 | NA | 17 | TRBV5-1 | CASSSGLAGGPSYEQYF | TGCGCCAGCAGCTCGGGACTAGCGGGGGGTCCCTCCTACGAGCAGTACTTC
TRBJ2-7 | TRBD1 | NA | 14 | TRBV7-2 | CASSLTGAAYEQYF | TGTGCCAGCAGCTTAACAGGGGCCGCTTACGAGCAGTACTTC
TRBJ1-6 | NA | NA | 11 | TRBV6-6 | CASSYGSPLHF | TGTGCCAGCAGTTACGGGTCACCCCTCCACTTT
TRBJ1-1 | NA | NA | 15 | TRBV5-1 | CASSWGAMADTEAFF | TGCGCCAGCAGCTGGGGCGCGATGGCGGACACTGAAGCTTTCTTT
TRBJ1-3 | NA | once | 14 | TRBV9 | CASSAGLSGNTIYF | TGTGCCAGCAGCGCCGGGCTCTCTGGAAACACCATATATTTT
TRBJ2-3 | TRBD2 | NA | 15 | TRBV9 | CASSVTSGHRNTQYF | TGTGCCAGCAGCGTTACTAGCGGCCACCGGAATACGCAGTATTTT
TRBJ2-3 | NA | NA | 10 | TRBV11-2 | CASRGGTQYF | TGTGCCAGCAGGGGGGGTACGCAGTATTTT
TRBJ2-7 | TRBD1 | NA | 16 | TRBV15 | CATSRDLGTGTYEQYF | TGTGCCACCAGCAGAGATCTCGGGACAGGGACCTACGAGCAGTACTTC
TRBJ2-7 | NA | NA | 15 | TRBV19 | CASTSSWGISYEQYF | TGTGCCAGTACCTCCTCGTGGGGGATTTCCTACGAGCAGTACTTC
TRBJ1-1 | NA | NA | 17 | TRBV5-4 | CASSRTLRQLPRTEAFF | TGTGCCAGCAGCCGTACGTTACGACAGTTGCCGCGGACTGAAGCTTTCTTT
TRBJ2-5 | NA | NA | 17 | TRBV7-2 | CASSLVMAASYQETQYF | TGTGCCAGCAGCTTAGTGATGGCGGCGTCTTACCAAGAGACCCAGTACTTC
TRBJ2-7 | NA | NA | 14 | TRBV2 | CASKTGTNTYEQYF | TGTGCCAGCAAAACCGGGACGAATACCTACGAGCAGTACTTC
TRBJ2-1 | TRBD2 | NA | 15 | TRBV5-1 | CASGVLAGEANEQFF | TGCGCCAGCGGGGTTCTAGCGGGGGAGGCGAATGAGCAGTTCTTC
TRBJ2-3 | NA | NA | 13 | TRBV5-4 | CASSRSSTDTQYF | TGTGCCAGCAGCCGGTCTTCCACAGATACGCAGTATTTT
TRBJ1-1 | TRBD1 | NA | 15 | TRBV9 | CASSARDRANTEAFF | TGTGCCAGCAGCGCCCGGGACAGGGCGAACACTGAAGCTTTCTTT
TRBJ1-2 | NA | NA | 14 | TRBV19 | CASTLEQGTSGYTF | TGTGCCAGTACCCTGGAGCAGGGTACGAGCGGCTACACCTTC
TRBJ1-2 | NA | NA | 14 | TRBV5-6 | CASSLSGNNYGYTF | TGTGCCAGCAGCTTGTCTGGGAATAACTATGGCTACACCTTC
TRBJ2-2 | TRBD1 | NA | 16 | TRBV2 | CASSEAGGEWAGELFF | TGTGCCAGCAGTGAAGCAGGGGGCGAGTGGGCCGGGGAGCTGTTTTTT
TRBJ2-3 | NA | NA | 13 | TRBV5-1 | CASSPLAGSTQYF | TGCGCCAGCAGTCCCCTCGCGGGGTCTACGCAGTATTTT